The present T cell receptor (beta chain) was sequenced within a study of T cell changes during pregnancy in multiple sclerosis. The CDR3 is 14 residues long. With 3 bases removed from V and 12 bases from J, the gap between germline ends came to 18 bases. The germline gives CDR1 MRHNA, CDR2 SNTAGT. Repertoires were generated with immunoSEQ multiplex PCR, while TCRdb's copy carries only in-frame clones and drops some. The sample has 55,000 to 70,000 clones; around 93% are singletons. The TCR comes from a female donor with multiple sclerosis, enrolled in a pregnancy study. The rearrangement uses TRBV6-4 and TRBJ2-1; maybe TRBD2 (5 bases). The source material was peripheral blood, sampled after pregnancy. CDR3 nucleotides: TGTGCCAGCAGTGATGAGGGATCGCTGAGTCGGCAGTTCTTC. Residues: CASSDEGSLSRQFF.